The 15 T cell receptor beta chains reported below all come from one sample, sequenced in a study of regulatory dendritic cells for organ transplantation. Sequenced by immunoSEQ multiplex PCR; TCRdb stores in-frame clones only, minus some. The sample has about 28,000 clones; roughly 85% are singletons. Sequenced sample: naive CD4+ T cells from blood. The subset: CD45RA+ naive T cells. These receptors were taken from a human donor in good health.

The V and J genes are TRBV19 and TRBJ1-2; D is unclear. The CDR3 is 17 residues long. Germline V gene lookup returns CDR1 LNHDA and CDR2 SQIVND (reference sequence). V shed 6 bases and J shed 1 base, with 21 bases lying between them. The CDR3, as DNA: TGTGCCAGTAGACAATACACGAGGCAGCGGATTAACTATGGCTACACCTTC. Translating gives CASRQYTRQRINYGYTF. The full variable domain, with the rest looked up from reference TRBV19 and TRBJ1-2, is DGGITQSPKYLFRKEGQNVTLSCEQNLNHDAMYWYRQDPGQGLRLIYYSQIVNDFQKGDIAEGYSVSREKKESFPLTVTSAQKNPTAFYLCASRQYTRQRINYGYTFGSGTRLTVV.

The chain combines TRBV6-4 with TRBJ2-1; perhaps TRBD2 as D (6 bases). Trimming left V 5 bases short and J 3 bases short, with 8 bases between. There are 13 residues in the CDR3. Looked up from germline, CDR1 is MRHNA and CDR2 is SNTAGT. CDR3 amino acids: CASSSDYYNEQFF. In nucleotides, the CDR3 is TGTGCCAGCAGTTCGGACTACTACAATGAGCAGTTCTTC.

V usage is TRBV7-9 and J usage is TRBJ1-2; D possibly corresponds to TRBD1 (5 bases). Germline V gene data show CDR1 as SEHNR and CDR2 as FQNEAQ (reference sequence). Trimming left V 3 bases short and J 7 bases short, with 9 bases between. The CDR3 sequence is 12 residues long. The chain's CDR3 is CASSLEGVGYTF. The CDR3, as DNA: TGTGCCAGCAGCTTGGAAGGGGTTGGCTACACCTTC.

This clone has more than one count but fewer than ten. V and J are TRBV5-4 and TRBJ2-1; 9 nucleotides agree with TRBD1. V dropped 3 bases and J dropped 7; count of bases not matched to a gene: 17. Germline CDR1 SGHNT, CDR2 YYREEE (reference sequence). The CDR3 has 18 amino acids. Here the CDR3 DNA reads TGTGCCAGCAGCTCGGGTCTTTTTCAAGCGGGGACAGGGAATGAGCAGTTCTTC. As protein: CASSSGLFQAGTGNEQFF.

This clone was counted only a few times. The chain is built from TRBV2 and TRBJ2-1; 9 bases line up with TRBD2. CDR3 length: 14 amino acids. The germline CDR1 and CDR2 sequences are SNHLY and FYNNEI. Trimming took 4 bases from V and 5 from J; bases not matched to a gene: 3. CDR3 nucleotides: TGTGCCAGCAGTGTACGGACTAGCGACAATGAGCAGTTCTTC. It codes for CASSVRTSDNEQFF.

The CDR3 DNA reads as TGTGCCAGTAGTATCGATACCCGGGAGACCCAGTACTTC. It is translated as CASSIDTRETQYF. The V call is TRBV19, the J call TRBJ2-5; unclear D gene. Germline V CDR1 and CDR2: LNHDA, SQIVND (reference sequence). The CDR3 runs to 13 residues. The germline V and J ends were trimmed by 3 bases and 5 bases, with 10 bases remaining between them.

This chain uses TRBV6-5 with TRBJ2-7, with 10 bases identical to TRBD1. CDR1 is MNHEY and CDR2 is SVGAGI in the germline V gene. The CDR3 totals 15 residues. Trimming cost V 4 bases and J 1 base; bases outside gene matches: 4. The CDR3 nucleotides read TGTGCCAGCAGTTTTGGACAGGGGGGGTCCTACGAGCAGTACTTC. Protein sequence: CASSFGQGGSYEQYF.

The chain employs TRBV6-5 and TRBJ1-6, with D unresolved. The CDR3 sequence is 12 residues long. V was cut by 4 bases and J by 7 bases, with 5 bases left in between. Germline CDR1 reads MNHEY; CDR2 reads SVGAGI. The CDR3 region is CASSSLNSPLHF. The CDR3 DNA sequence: TGTGCCAGCAGTTCCTTGAATTCACCCCTCCACTTT.

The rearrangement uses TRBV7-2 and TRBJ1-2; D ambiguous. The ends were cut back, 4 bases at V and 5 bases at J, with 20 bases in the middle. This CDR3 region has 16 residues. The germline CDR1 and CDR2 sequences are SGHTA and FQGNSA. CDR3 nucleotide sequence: TGTGCCAGCAGCTCGTTTTTTGGTTCGGGGTATTATGGCTACACCTTC. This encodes CASSSFFGSGYYGYTF.

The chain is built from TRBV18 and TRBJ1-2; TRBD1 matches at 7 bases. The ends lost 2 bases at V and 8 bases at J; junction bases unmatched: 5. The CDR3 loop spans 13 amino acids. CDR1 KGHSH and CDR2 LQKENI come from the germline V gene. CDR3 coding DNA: TGTGCCAGCTCACCAGACAGGGCAGAGGGCTACACCTTC. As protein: CASSPDRAEGYTF.

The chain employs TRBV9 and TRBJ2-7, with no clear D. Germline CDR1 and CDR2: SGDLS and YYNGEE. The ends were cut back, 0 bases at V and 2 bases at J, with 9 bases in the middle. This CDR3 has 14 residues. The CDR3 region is CASSVDRIAYEQYF. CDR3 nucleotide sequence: TGTGCCAGCAGCGTAGACAGAATTGCCTACGAGCAGTACTTC.

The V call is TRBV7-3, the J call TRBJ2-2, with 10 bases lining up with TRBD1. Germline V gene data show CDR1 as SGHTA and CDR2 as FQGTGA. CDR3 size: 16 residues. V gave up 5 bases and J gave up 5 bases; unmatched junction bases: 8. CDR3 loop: CASSPPGTGETGELFF. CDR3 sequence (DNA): TGTGCCAGCAGCCCCCCCGGGACAGGGGAAACCGGGGAGCTGTTTTTT.

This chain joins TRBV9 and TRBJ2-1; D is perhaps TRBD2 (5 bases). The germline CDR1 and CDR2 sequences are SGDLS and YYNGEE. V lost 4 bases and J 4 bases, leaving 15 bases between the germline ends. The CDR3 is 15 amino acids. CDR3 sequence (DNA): TGTGCCAGCAGCAGGACTCCGGATCCTTACAATGAGCAGTTCTTC. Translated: CASSRTPDPYNEQFF.

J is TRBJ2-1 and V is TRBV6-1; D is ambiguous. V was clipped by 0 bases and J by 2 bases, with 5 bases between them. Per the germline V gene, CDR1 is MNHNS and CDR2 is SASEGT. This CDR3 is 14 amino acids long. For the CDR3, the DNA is TGTGCCAGCAGTGAAGCTACGGCCTACAATGAGCAGTTCTTC. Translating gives CASSEATAYNEQFF.

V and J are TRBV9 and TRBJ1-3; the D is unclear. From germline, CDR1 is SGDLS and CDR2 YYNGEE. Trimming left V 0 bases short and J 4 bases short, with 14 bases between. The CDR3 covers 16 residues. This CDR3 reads CASSVAVGPTGNTIYF. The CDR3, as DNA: TGTGCCAGCAGCGTAGCTGTGGGCCCGACGGGAAACACCATATATTTT.